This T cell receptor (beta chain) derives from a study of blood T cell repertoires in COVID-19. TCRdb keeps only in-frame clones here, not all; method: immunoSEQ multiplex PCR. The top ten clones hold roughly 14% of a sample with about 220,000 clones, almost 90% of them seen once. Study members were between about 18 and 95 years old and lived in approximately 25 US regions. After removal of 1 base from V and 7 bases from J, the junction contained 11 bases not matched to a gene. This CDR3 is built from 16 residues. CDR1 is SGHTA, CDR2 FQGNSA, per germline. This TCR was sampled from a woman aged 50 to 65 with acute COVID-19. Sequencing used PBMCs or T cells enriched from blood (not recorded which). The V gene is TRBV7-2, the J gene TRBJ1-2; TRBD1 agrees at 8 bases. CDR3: CASSLGGQASMSGYTF. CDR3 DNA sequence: TGTGCCAGCAGCTTAGGGGGACAGGCATCCATGTCTGGCTACACCTTC.